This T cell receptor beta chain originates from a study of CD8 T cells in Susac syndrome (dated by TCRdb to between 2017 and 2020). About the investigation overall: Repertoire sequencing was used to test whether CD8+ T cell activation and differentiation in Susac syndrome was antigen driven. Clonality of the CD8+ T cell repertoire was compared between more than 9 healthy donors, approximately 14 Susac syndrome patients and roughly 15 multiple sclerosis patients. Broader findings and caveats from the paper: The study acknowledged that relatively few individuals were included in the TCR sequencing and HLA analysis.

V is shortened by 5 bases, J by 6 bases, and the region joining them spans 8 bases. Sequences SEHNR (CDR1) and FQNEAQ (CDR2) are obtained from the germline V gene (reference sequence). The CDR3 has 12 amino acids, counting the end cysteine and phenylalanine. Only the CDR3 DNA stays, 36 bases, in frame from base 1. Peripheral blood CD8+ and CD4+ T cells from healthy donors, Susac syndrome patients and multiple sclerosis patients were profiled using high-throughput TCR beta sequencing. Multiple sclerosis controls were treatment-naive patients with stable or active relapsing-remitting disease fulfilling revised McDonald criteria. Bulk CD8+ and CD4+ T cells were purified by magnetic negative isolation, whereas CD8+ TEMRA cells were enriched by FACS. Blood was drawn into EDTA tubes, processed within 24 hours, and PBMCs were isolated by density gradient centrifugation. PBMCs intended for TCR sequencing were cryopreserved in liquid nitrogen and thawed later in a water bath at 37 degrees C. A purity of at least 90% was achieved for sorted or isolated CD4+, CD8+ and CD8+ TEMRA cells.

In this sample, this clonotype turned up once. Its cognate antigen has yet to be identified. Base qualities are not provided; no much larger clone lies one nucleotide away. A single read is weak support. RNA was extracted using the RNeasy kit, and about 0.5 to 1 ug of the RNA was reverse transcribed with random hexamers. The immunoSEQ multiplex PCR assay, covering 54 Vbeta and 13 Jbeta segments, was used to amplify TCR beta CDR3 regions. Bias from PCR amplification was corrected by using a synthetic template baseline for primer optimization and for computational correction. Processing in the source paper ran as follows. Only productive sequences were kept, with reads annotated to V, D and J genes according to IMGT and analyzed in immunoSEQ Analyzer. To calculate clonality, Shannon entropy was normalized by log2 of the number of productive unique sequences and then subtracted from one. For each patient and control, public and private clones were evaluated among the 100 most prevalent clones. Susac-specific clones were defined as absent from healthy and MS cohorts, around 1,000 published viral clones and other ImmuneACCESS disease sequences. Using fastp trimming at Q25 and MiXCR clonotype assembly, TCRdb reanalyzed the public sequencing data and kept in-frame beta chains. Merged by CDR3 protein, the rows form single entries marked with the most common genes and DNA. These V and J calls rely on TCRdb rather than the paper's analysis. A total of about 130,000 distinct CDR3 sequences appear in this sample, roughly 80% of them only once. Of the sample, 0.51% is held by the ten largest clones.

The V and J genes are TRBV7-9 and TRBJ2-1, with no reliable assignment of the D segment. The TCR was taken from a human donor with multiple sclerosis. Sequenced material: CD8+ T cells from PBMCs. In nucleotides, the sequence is TGTGCCAGCAGCCCCCCGAGCAATGAGCAGTTCTTC. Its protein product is CASSPPSNEQFF.